A selection of T cell receptor beta chains follows, all from one sample in a study of CD8 T cells in ankylosing spondylitis. TCRdb reanalysed the 5' RACE reads using MiXCR and keeps one entry per CDR3 protein. This table has 500,000 or so distinct CDR3 sequences, approximately 5% appearing once. The sample consisted of blood, either unsorted or a sorted T cell fraction (not recorded which). The source is a male donor with ankylosing spondylitis. CDR3s include the opening cysteine and the closing phenylalanine or tryptophan.

J | length | V | CDR3
TRBJ2-4 | 13 | TRBV5-6 | CASTLRRGNIQYF
TRBJ2-7 | 13 | TRBV11-2 | CASSRDSDYEQYF
TRBJ1-1 | 13 | TRBV5-5 | CASRAERNTEAFF
TRBJ1-3 | 12 | TRBV6-6 | CASSPPLGTIYF
TRBJ1-5 | 14 | TRBV20-1 | CSARGGGGNQPQHF
TRBJ2-7 | 11 | TRBV10-3 | CAISTAYEQYF
TRBJ1-1 | 13 | TRBV2 | CASNSAGAAEAFF
TRBJ2-7 | 12 | TRBV7-2 | CASSPQSGEQYF
TRBJ2-4 | 15 | TRBV24-1 | CATSDPKAGLDIQYF
TRBJ1-2 | 14 | TRBV4-3 | CASSRYQGRDGYTF
TRBJ1-2 | 13 | TRBV29-1 | CSVDRHLTYGYTF
TRBJ2-1 | 14 | TRBV7-2 | CASSLEPGLPKQFF
TRBJ1-2 | 13 | TRBV9 | CASSVEFRGGYTF
TRBJ1-2 | 16 | TRBV9 | CASSVGEGTIHYGYTF
TRBJ2-1 | 15 | TRBV5-5 | CASSPEGAGYNEQFF
TRBJ1-2 | 15 | TRBV4-2 | CASSQDPGAAYGYTF
TRBJ1-4 | 14 | TRBV11-2 | CASSSRVGDEKLFF
TRBJ2-3 | 15 | TRBV28 | CASSPPGTDTDTQYF
TRBJ2-5 | 15 | TRBV5-1 | CASSGRDRGYETQYF
TRBJ1-5 | 13 | TRBV12-3/TRBV12-4 | CASTINWNQPQHF
TRBJ1-2 | 14 | TRBV6-2/TRBV6-3 | CASSDPTLSSGYTF
TRBJ1-2 | 16 | TRBV28 | CASSLRPSGPNYGYTF
TRBJ2-7 | 14 | TRBV27 | CASSPIGHSYEQYF
TRBJ2-7 | 14 | TRBV20-1 | CSATPTSGRDEQYF
TRBJ2-1 | 15 | TRBV20-1 | CSAPRTSGLGNEQFF
TRBJ1-5 | 14 | TRBV6-2/TRBV6-3 | CASRWTGGDQPQHF
TRBJ2-1 | 16 | TRBV28 | CASSSRWGNLYNEQFF
TRBJ2-2 | 13 | TRBV7-9 | CASSIRGTGELFF
TRBJ2-7 | 15 | TRBV7-2 | CASSIQGKGPYEQYF
TRBJ1-2 | 14 | TRBV27 | CASSPKYAHGKYTF
TRBJ2-1 | 15 | TRBV5-1 | CASSTRDRGYNEQFF
TRBJ2-2 | 14 | TRBV28 | CASSLSKQPGELFF
TRBJ2-5 | 15 | TRBV3-1 | CASSQVSGGQETQYF
TRBJ1-5 | 14 | TRBV12-3/TRBV12-4 | CASKGRRSNQPQHF
TRBJ2-3 | 15 | TRBV5-4 | CASSLTSAAGDTQYF
TRBJ1-1 | 14 | TRBV5-5 | CASSSAHGWTEAFF
TRBJ2-5 | 14 | TRBV6-2/TRBV6-3 | CASSHHGPQETQYF
TRBJ2-1 | 15 | TRBV20-1 | CSARGPGRKYNEQFF
TRBJ2-7 | 14 | TRBV7-2 | CASSPRGRLYEQYF
TRBJ2-1 | 14 | TRBV5-1 | CASSLALGGYEQFF
TRBJ2-3 | 16 | TRBV4-3 | CASSQDAGGRTDTQYF
TRBJ1-1 | 17 | TRBV20-1 | CSAREVPDPLPNTEAFF
TRBJ2-3 | 19 | TRBV20-1 | CSAEGGQGASAASTDTQYF
TRBJ1-1 | 13 | TRBV29-1 | CSVDWTANTEAFF
TRBJ2-1 | 13 | TRBV20-1 | CSSYLAGNNEQFF
TRBJ2-7 | 16 | TRBV27 | CASSLSIGTGFREQYF
TRBJ2-3 | 14 | TRBV5-1 | CASYTMGSTDTQYF
TRBJ1-2 | 12 | TRBV24-1 | CATSDSYYGYTF
TRBJ1-2 | 15 | TRBV9 | CASRTGGKVGYGYTF
TRBJ2-1 | 15 | TRBV6-2/TRBV6-3 | CASSADIYSYNEQFF